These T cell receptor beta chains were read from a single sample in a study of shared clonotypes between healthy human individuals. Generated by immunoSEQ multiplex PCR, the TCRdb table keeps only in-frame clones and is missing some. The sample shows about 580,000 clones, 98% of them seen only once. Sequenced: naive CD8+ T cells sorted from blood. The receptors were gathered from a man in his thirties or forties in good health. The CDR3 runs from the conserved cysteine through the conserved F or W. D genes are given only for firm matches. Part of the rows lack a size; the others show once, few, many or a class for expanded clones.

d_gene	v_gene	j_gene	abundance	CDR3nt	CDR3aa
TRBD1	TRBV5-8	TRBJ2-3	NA	TGTGCCAGCAGGAAGACAGGGGGCTCTCCAGATACGCAGTATTTT	CASRKTGGSPDTQYF
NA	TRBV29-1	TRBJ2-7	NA	TGCAGCGTTGTTGGGGACGAGCAGTACTTC	CSVVGDEQYF
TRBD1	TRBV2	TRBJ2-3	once	TGTGCCAGCAGCTGGACAGGACGAGACACAGATACGCAGTATTTT	CASSWTGRDTDTQYF
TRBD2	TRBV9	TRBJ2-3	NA	TGTGCCAGCAGCGTAGGGAGCGGGAGGGCGGCAGATACGCAGTATTTT	CASSVGSGRAADTQYF
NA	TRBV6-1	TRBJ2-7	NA	TGTGCCAGCAGTAGGCCTAGCGACTACGAGCAGTACTTC	CASSRPSDYEQYF
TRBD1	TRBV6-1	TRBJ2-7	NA	TGTGCCAGCGGGACAGGGGCCTCTCTCTACGAGCAGTACTTC	CASGTGASLYEQYF
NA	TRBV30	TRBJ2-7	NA	TGTGCCTGGGACAGCTTCTCCTACGAGCAGTACTTC	CAWDSFSYEQYF
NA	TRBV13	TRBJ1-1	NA	TGTGCCAGCAGCCCCAGCCCTGACATGCTGAACACTGAAGCTTTCTTT	CASSPSPDMLNTEAFF
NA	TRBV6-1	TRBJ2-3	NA	TGTGCCAGCAGTCTCGACAGGATGGCGCAGTATTTT	CASSLDRMAQYF
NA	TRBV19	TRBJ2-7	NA	TGTGCCAGTGGCGGCAGGGGCTCCTACGAGCAGTACTTC	CASGGRGSYEQYF
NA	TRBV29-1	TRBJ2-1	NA	TGCAGCGCCCGGGGGCCCCAAGACAATGAGCAGTTCTTC	CSARGPQDNEQFF
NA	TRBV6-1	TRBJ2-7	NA	TGTGCCAGCAGTGAAGCACCCCGCTCCTACGAGCAGTACTTC	CASSEAPRSYEQYF
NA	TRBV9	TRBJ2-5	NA	TGTGCCAGCAGCGCCCCTGGGGTCAGGGAGACCCAGTACTTC	CASSAPGVRETQYF
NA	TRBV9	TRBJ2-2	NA	TGTGCCAGCAGCGCCCTAGATCAGGGCTACACCGGGGAGCTGTTTTTT	CASSALDQGYTGELFF
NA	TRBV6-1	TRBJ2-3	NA	TGTGCCAGCAGGACGCCGGGACCAGATACGCAGTATTTT	CASRTPGPDTQYF
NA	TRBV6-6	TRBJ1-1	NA	TGTGCCAGCAGTTCCGAGAGGGGGACTGAAGCTTTCTTT	CASSSERGTEAFF
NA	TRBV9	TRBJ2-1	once	TGTGCCAGCAGCGTAGAAGGCTACGGGGCTGAGGGTGAGCAGTTCTTC	CASSVEGYGAEGEQFF
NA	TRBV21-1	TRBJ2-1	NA	TGTGCCAGCAGCAAAGCCGGCGGGAGGGCCGCTGAGCAGTTCTTC	CASSKAGGRAAEQFF
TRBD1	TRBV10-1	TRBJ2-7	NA	TGCGCCAGCTCTCGGCAGGGGGTATCCGAGCAGTACTTC	CASSRQGVSEQYF
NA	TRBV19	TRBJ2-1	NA	TGTGCCAGTAGAGATCCCCGGACCGCATACAATGAGCAGTTCTTC	CASRDPRTAYNEQFF
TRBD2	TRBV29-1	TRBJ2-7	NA	TGCAGCGTTGAAAGAGCGGGAGAGGAATACGAGCAGTACTTC	CSVERAGEEYEQYF
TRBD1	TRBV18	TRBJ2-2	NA	TGTGCCAGCTCACCTTCGGGACAGCTCGAGAACACCGGGGAGCTGTTTTTT	CASSPSGQLENTGELFF
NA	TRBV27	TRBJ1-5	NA	TGTGCCAGCAGTCTCTCCTTAGAGCTGGGGCCCCAGCATTTT	CASSLSLELGPQHF
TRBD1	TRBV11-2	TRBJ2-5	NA	TGTGCCAGCAGCTTAGTTGCAGGGGGCCAAGAGACCCAGTACTTC	CASSLVAGGQETQYF
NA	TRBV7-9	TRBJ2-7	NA	TGTGCCAGCAGCCAACACTACGAGCAGTACTTC	CASSQHYEQYF
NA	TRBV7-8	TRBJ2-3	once	TGTGCCAGCAGCAGAGAGGAGGGGCATTCAGATACGCAGTATTTT	CASSREEGHSDTQYF
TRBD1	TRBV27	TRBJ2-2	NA	TGTGCCAGCAGTTGGGACAGGGGGACCGGGGAGCTGTTTTTT	CASSWDRGTGELFF
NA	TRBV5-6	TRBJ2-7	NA	TGTGCCAGCAGACTGGGGGGCTACGAGCAGTACTTC	CASRLGGYEQYF
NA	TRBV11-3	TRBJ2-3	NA	TGTGCCAGCCGAACCTACCGCACAGATACGCAGTATTTT	CASRTYRTDTQYF
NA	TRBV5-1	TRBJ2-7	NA	TGCGCCAGCAGCAATGGGGGTTTCACAGGTGGCTACGAGCAGTACTTC	CASSNGGFTGGYEQYF
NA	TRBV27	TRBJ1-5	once	TGTGCCAGCAGTTCACAGGGTTTAGGGCAGCCCCAGCATTTT	CASSSQGLGQPQHF
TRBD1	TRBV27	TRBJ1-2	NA	TGTGCCAGCAGTTTAGAGGGACAGGGCTACTATGGCTACACCTTC	CASSLEGQGYYGYTF
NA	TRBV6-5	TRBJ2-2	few	TGTGCCACCCAGAACACCGGGGAGCTGTTTTTT	CATQNTGELFF
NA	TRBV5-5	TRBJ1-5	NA	TGTGCCAGCAGCTCCATCGGGGGGGCTAGCAATCAGCCCCAGCATTTT	CASSSIGGASNQPQHF
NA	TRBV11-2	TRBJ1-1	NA	TGTGCCAGCTGCGGGGGACTGAAGAACACTGAAGCTTTCTTT	CASCGGLKNTEAFF
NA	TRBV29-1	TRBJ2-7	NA	TGCAGCGCACAGGGTCCCAGCTCCTACGAGCAGTACTTC	CSAQGPSSYEQYF
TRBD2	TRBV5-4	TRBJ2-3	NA	TGTGCCAGCAGCTTGGAGCTAGCGGGAGGACCCACAGATACGCAGTATTTT	CASSLELAGGPTDTQYF
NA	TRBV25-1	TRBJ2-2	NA	TGTGCCAGCAGTGAATATAAGGGCAGGGACACCGGGGAGCTGTTTTTT	CASSEYKGRDTGELFF
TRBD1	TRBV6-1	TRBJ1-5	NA	TGTGCCAGCAGAGAGGACAGGCGAAGCAATCAGCCCCAGCATTTT	CASREDRRSNQPQHF
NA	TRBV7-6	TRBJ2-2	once	TGTGCCAGCAGATCACTAGGGGGGAAGAACACCGGGGAGCTGTTTTTT	CASRSLGGKNTGELFF
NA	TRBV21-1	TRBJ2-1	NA	TGTGCCAGCAGCAAAGAGGGCGCTAGAACTAGCGGGAGTTGCGAGCAGTTCTTC	CASSKEGARTSGSCEQFF
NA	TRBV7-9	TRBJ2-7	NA	TGTGCCAGCAGGGGCACATCCTACGAGCAGTACTTC	CASRGTSYEQYF
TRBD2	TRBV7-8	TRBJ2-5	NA	TGTGCCAGCAGCCTCCCGACTAGCGGGCAAGATTGGACCCAGTACTTC	CASSLPTSGQDWTQYF